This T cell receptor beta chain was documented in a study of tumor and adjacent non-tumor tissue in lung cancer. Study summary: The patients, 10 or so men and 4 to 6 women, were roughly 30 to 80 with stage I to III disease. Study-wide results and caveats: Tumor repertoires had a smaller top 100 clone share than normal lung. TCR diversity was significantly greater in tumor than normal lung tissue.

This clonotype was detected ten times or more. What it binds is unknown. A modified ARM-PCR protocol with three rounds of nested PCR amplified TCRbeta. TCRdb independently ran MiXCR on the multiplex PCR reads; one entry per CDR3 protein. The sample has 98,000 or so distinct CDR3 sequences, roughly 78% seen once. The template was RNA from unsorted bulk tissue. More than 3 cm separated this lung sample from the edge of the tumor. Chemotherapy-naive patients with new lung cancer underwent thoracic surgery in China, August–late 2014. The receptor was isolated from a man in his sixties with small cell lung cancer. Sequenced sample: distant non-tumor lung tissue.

CDR3 amino acids: CASSSPREQYF. The CDR3 DNA is TGTGCCAGCAGTTCTCCGCGCGAGCAGTACTTC. The chain employs TRBV28 and TRBJ2-7; D gene unclear. This CDR3 has 11 residues. V lost 4 bases to trimming and J lost 6 bases, with 7 bases between them. Germline assignment: CDR1 MDHEN and CDR2 SYDVKM.